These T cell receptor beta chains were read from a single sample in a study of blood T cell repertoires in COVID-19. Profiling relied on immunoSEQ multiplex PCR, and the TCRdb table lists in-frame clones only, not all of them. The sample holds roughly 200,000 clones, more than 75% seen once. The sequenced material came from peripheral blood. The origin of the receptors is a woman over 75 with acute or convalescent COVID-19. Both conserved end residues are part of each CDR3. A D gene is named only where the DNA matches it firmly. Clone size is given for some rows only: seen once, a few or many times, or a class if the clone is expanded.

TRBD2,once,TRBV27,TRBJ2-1,CASRLRDYLTGGQFF,TGTGCCAGCAGACTCCGGGACTACCTTACGGGTGGGCAGTTCTTC
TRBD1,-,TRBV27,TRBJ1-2,CASSRNRDSYGYTF,TGTGCCAGCAGTAGAAACCGGGACAGCTATGGCTACACCTTC
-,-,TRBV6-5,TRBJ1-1,CASSSGETGEKAFF,TGTGCCAGCAGCTCGGGCGAGACAGGAGAAAAAGCTTTCTTT
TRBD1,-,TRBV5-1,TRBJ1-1,CASSLVPGQSKMNTEAFF,TGCGCCAGCAGCTTGGTACCGGGACAGAGTAAAATGAACACTGAAGCTTTCTTT
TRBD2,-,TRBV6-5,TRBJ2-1,CASTAPGRDEQFF,TGTGCCAGCACCGCCCCGGGGAGGGATGAGCAGTTCTTC
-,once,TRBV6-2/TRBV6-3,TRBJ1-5,CASSPQGFSNQPQHF,TGTGCCAGCAGTCCGCAGGGTTTTAGCAATCAGCCCCAGCATTTT
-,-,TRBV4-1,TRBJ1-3,CASSLAGTRGSGNTIYF,TGCGCCAGCAGCCTTGCTGGAACGCGGGGCTCTGGAAACACCATATATTTT
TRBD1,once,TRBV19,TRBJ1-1,CASHWTGSDTEAFF,TGTGCCAGCCATTGGACAGGGTCGGACACTGAAGCTTTCTTT
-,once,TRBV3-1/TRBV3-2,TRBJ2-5,CASSQRGAETQYF,TGTGCCAGCAGCCAGCGGGGCGCAGAGACCCAGTACTTC
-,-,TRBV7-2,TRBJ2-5,CASSLLRETQYF,TGTGCCAGCAGCTTGCTCAGGGAGACCCAGTACTTC
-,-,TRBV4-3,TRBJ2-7,CASSQTVVGEQYF,TGCGCCAGCAGCCAAACAGTGGTTGGCGAGCAGTACTTC
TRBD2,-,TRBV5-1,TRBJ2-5,CASSLVAGGGQETQYF,TGCGCCAGCAGCTTGGTAGCGGGAGGGGGGCAAGAGACCCAGTACTTC
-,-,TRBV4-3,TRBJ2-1,CASSQGGLDLNNEQFF,TGCGCCAGCAGCCAAGGCGGGCTTGATCTTAACAATGAGCAGTTCTTC
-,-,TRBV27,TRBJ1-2,CASSSRAVYGYTF,TGTGCCAGCAGTTCGAGGGCCGTCTATGGCTACACCTTC
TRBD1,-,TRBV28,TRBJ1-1,CASSLGQTNTEAFF,TGTGCCAGCAGTTTGGGACAGACGAACACTGAAGCTTTCTTT
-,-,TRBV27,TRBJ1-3,CASSSRDTIYF,TGTGCCAGCAGCTCCCGGGACACCATATATTTT
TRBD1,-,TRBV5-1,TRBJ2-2,CASSLAGTGSLRELFF,TGCGCCAGCAGCTTGGCCGGGACAGGGTCCCTACGGGAGCTGTTTTTT
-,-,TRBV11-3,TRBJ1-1,CASSRGPETEAFF,TGTGCCAGCAGCCGAGGGCCTGAGACTGAAGCTTTCTTT
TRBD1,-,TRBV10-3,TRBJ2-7,CAISVLGTGAYEQYF,TGTGCCATCAGTGTGCTCGGGACAGGGGCCTACGAGCAGTACTTC
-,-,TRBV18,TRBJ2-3,CASSPTLDTDTQYF,TGTGCCAGCTCACCGACACTAGACACAGATACGCAGTATTTT
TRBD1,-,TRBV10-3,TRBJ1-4,CAISESGGTVPFF,TGTGCCATCAGTGAGAGCGGGGGGACAGTACCGTTTTTT
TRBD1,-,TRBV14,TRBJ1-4,CASSLPLTAGGRVEEKLFF,TGTGCCAGCAGCCTACCCCTTACGGCAGGGGGAAGGGTGGAAGAAAAACTGTTTTTT
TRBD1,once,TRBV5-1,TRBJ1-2,CASSAQGDYGYTF,TGCGCCAGCAGCGCACAGGGGGACTATGGCTACACCTTC
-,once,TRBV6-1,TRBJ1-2,CASTKWQGGEYGYTF,TGTGCCAGCACCAAGTGGCAGGGCGGAGAGTATGGCTACACCTTC
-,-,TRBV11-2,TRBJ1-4,CASSPSTPGESGTF,TGTGCCAGCAGCCCCTCGACCCCCGGAGAGAGTGGTACTTTT
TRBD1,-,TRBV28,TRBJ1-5,CASSLITGGWPQHF,TGTGCCAGCAGTTTAATTACAGGGGGGTGGCCCCAGCATTTT
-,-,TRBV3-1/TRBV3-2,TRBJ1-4,CASSLRATSGDREKLFF,TGTGCCAGCAGCCTTCGCGCTACCTCAGGGGATCGGGAAAAACTGTTTTTT
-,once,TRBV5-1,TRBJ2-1,CASRISPISYNEQFF,TGCGCCAGCAGAATTAGCCCGATCTCCTACAATGAGCAGTTCTTC
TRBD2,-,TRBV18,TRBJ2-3,CASSVRPLAGGGTQYF,TGTGCCAGCTCAGTTCGTCCCCTAGCGGGAGGTGGGACGCAGTATTTT
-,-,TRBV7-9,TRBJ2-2,CASSRTGPGTGELFF,TGTGCCAGCAGCCGAACAGGGCCAGGGACCGGGGAGCTGTTTTTT
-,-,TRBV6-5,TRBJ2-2,CASRGGVYTGELFF,TGTGCCAGCAGGGGGGGAGTGTACACCGGGGAGCTGTTTTTT
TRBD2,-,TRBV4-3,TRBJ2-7,CASSQALGLAGHEQYF,TGCGCCAGCAGCCAAGCCTTAGGACTAGCGGGACACGAGCAGTACTTC
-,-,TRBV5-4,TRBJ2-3,CASSFRLTSTDTQYF,TGTGCCAGCAGCTTCCGATTGACTAGCACAGATACGCAGTATTTT
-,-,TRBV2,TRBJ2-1,CASSVFGQGGNEQFF,TGTGCCAGCAGTGTTTTTGGTCAGGGTGGCAATGAGCAGTTCTTC
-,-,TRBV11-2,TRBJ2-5,CASSLDIATRETQYF,TGTGCCAGCAGCTTAGATATCGCTACCCGAGAGACCCAGTACTTC
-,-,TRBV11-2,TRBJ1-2,CASSLDLGGHYGYTF,TGTGCCAGCAGCTTAGATCTGGGGGGGCACTATGGCTACACCTTC
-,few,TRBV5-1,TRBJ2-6,CASSPSYGESGANVLTF,TGCGCCAGCAGCCCTTCATACGGGGAGTCTGGGGCCAACGTCCTGACTTTC
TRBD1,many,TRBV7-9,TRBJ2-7,CASSRARFLDRGLEYF,TGTGCCAGCAGCCGAGCCCGGTTCCTGGACAGGGGGCTTGAGTACTTC
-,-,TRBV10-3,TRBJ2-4,CAISFGTLTIQYF,TGTGCCATCAGCTTCGGGACTCTTACCATTCAGTACTTC
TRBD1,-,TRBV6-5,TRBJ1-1,CASSSLFTGASEAFF,TGTGCCAGCAGTTCCCTTTTTACAGGGGCCTCCGAAGCTTTCTTT
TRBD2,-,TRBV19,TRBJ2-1,CASKRMSGREQFF,TGTGCCAGTAAAAGGATGAGCGGGAGGGAACAGTTCTTC
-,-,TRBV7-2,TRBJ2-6,CASSPWGTNSGANVLTF,TGTGCCAGCAGCCCCTGGGGGACAAACTCTGGGGCCAACGTCCTGACTTTC
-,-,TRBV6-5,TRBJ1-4,CASSPTGTNEKLFF,TGTGCCAGCAGTCCGACAGGAACTAATGAAAAACTGTTTTTT
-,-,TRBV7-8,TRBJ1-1,CASSLVGGATEAFF,TGTGCCAGCAGCTTAGTAGGGGGGGCCACTGAAGCTTTCTTT
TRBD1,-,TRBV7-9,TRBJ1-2,CASSYGQGGTYGYTF,TGTGCCAGCAGCTACGGACAGGGCGGGACCTATGGCTACACCTTC
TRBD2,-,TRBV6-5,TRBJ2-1,CASSYDREEYNEQFF,TGTGCCAGCAGTTACGACCGGGAGGAGTACAATGAGCAGTTCTTC
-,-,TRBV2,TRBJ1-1,CASSEARFNTEAFF,TGTGCCAGCAGTGAAGCGCGTTTTAACACTGAAGCTTTCTTT
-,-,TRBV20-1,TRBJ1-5,CSASYTSNQPQHF,TGCAGTGCTAGTTATACAAGCAATCAGCCCCAGCATTTT
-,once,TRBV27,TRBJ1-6,CASSPSQGTYNSPLHF,TGTGCCAGCAGTCCGTCCCAGGGTACCTATAATTCACCCCTCCACTTT
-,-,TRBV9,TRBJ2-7,CASSVGAGLTYEQYF,TGTGCCAGCAGCGTAGGGGCAGGGCTCACCTACGAGCAGTACTTC
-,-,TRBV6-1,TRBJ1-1,CASSEVGENTEAFF,TGTGCCAGCAGTGAAGTTGGAGAGAACACTGAAGCTTTCTTT
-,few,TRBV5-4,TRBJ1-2,CASSLAGVNYGYTF,TGTGCCAGCAGCTTGGCCGGGGTTAACTATGGCTACACCTTC
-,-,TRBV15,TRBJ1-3,CATSKLQGLGNTIYF,TGTGCCACCAGCAAACTTCAGGGCCTTGGAAACACCATATATTTT